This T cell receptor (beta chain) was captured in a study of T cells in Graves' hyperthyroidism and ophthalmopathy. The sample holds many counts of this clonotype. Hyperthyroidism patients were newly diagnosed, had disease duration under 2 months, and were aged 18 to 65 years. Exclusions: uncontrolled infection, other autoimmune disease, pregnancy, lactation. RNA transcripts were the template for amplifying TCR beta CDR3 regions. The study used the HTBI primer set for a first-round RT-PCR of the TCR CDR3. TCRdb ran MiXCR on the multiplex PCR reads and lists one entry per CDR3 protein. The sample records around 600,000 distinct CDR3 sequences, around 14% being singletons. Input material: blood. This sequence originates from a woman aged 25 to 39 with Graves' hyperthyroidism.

DNA of the CDR3: TGCAGCGTCATAGCGGGAGGAGACTACGAGCAGTACTTC. This sequence encodes CSVIAGGDYEQYF. The J gene is TRBJ2-7, the V gene TRBV29-1, with TRBD2 identical over 10 bases. After removal of 6 bases from V and 3 bases from J, the junction contained 5 bases not matched to a gene. This CDR3 is built from 13 residues. Germline-derived CDR1 and CDR2 are SQVTM and ANQGSEA.